The 26 T cell receptor beta chains below come from one sample, sequenced in a study of PD-1 blockade in classical Hodgkin lymphoma. Some clones are missing from TCRdb's copy, which holds only in-frame ones; the method was immunoSEQ multiplex PCR. The repertoire has tens of thousands of clones, roughly 89% of them found once; the top ten carry about a tenth. Time point meaning: cycle 4 day 1 (C4D1), after 6 weeks of nivolumab. All the patients suffered relapse after autologous stem cell transplantation, and brentuximab vedotin exposure differed. The starting material was peripheral blood mononuclear cells (PBMCs), obtained before the fourth cycle of nivolumab. Every receptor here comes from a human donor with classical Hodgkin lymphoma.

The chain joins TRBV19 to TRBJ2-7; 7 bases line up with TRBD1. Germline lookup yields CDR1 LNHDA and CDR2 SQIVND (reference sequence). The J segment lost 2 bases and the V segment lost 1 base, leaving 11 bases of the junction unmatched. This CDR3 comprises 17 residues. CDR3 in DNA: TGTGCCAGTAGTATAGTGTCCGCGGCAGGGGGTCCCTACGAGCAGTACTTC. Protein sequence: CASSIVSAAGGPYEQYF. The variable domain in full, with the rest retrieved from reference TRBV19 and TRBJ2-7, is DGGITQSPKYLFRKEGQNVTLSCEQNLNHDAMYWYRQDPGQGLRLIYYSQIVNDFQKGDIAEGYSVSREKKESFPLTVTSAQKNPTAFYLCASSIVSAAGGPYEQYFGPGTRLTVT.

The chain joins TRBV28 to TRBJ2-5; 9 nucleotides agree with TRBD2. With 7 bases clipped from V and 5 bases from J, the junction kept 8 bases outside the gene matches. Germline values: CDR1 MDHEN, CDR2 SYDVKM. This CDR3 is 14 amino acids long. In DNA, the CDR3 is TGTGCCAGCACCAATAGCGGGGGTGGGGAGACCCAGTACTTC. Amino acid sequence: CASTNSGGGETQYF. Together with reference TRBV28 and TRBJ2-5, the CDR3 gives the full variable domain: DVKVTQSSRYLVKRTGEKVFLECVQDMDHENMFWYRQDPGLGLRLIYFSYDVKMKEKGDIPEGYSVSREKKERFSLILESASTNQTSMYLCASTNSGGGETQYFGPGTRLLVL.

V usage is TRBV5-4 and J usage is TRBJ1-3; D is uncertain. The CDR3 runs to 15 residues. Trimming removed 4 bases at V and 0 bases at J, with 11 bases between. Germline V lookup: CDR1 SGHNT, CDR2 YYREEE (reference sequence). DNA of the CDR3: TGTGCCAGCAGCGCAGCACAACGCTCTGGAAACACCATATATTTT. Its translation: CASSAAQRSGNTIYF.

V is TRBV5-4 and J is TRBJ1-5; D is undetermined. V lost 5 bases, J lost 0 bases, and 18 bases lay in between. The CDR3 spans 17 residues. The germline V gene encodes CDR1 SGHNT and CDR2 YYREEE (reference sequence). The CDR3 nucleotides read TGTGCCAGCAGTTGGCCCGGCAGAGTATATAGCAATCAGCCCCAGCATTTT. Translating it yields CASSWPGRVYSNQPQHF.

This chain connects TRBV19 to TRBJ1-2, with no clear D. The CDR3 runs to 13 residues. Deletions cut 5 bases from V and 4 bases from J, with 11 bases between. Germline V gene lookup returns CDR1 LNHDA and CDR2 SQIVND (reference sequence). CDR3 loop: CASSPHMGYGYTF. The CDR3 region has the DNA TGTGCCAGTAGTCCCCATATGGGCTATGGCTACACCTTC.

V is TRBV6-4 and J is TRBJ2-5; 8 bases agree with TRBD2. This CDR3 comprises 16 residues. The J segment lost 4 bases and the V segment lost 4 bases, leaving 11 bases of the junction unmatched. Germline CDR1 is MRHNA and CDR2 is SNTAGT. The CDR3: CASSGLAGGPPETQYF. In DNA, the CDR3 is TGTGCCAGCAGTGGCCTTGCGGGGGGCCCCCCAGAGACCCAGTACTTC.

V and J are TRBV29-1 and TRBJ2-6, with 7 nucleotides matching TRBD2. CDR1 and CDR2 (germline): SQVTM, ANQGSEA. The CDR3 has 14 residues. The ends lost 3 bases at V and 1 base at J; junction bases unmatched: 0. CDR3 loop: CSVEGGSGANVLTF. The CDR3 DNA follows: TGCAGCGTTGAGGGGGGGTCTGGGGCCAACGTCCTGACTTTC. Full variable domain (rest looked up from reference TRBV29-1 and TRBJ2-6): SAVISQKPSRDICQRGTSLTIQCQVDSQVTMMFWYRQQPGQSLTLIATANQGSEATYESGFVIDKFPISRPNLTFSTLTVSNMSPEDSSIYLCSVEGGSGANVLTFGAGSRLTVL.

V gene TRBV11-2 combines with J gene TRBJ1-4; possibly TRBD1 for D (6 bases). CDR1 is SGHAT, CDR2 FQNNGV, per germline. The CDR3 contains 16 residues. Between the trimmed V and J ends, which lost 5 bases and 3 bases, there was a span of 16 bases. CDR3 nucleotide sequence: TGTGCCAGCAGCCCACCGGCGGGGGCAGCTAATGAAAAACTGTTTTTT. Its translation is CASSPPAGAANEKLFF.

The rearrangement uses TRBV7-3 and TRBJ2-6; D is possibly TRBD2 (6 bases). This CDR3 is 15 amino acids long. V lost 4 bases and J 2 bases, leaving 9 bases between the germline ends. Looked up from germline, CDR1 is SGHTA and CDR2 is FQGTGA. This CDR3 is CASSSPSAGANVLTF. Written as DNA, the CDR3 is TGTGCCAGCAGCTCCCCTAGCGCTGGGGCCAACGTCCTGACTTTC.

This rearrangement joins TRBV9 to TRBJ2-3; 7 bases are a match to TRBD2. With V trimmed by 0 bases and J by 4 bases, 8 bases remained unmatched. Germline V gene data show CDR1 as SGDLS and CDR2 as YYNGEE. The CDR3 is 16 amino acids. The chain's CDR3 is CASSVAPAGLSDTQYF. The CDR3, as DNA: TGTGCCAGCAGCGTAGCCCCAGCGGGGTTATCAGATACGCAGTATTTT.

This clone was observed once. The chain employs TRBV7-8 and TRBJ2-4, with D maybe TRBD1 (6 bases). Trimming cost V 5 bases and J 0 bases, with 11 bases left between them. This CDR3 comprises 15 residues. Germline V gives CDR1 SGHVS, CDR2 FQNEAQ. The CDR3 reads CASSRDRLAKNIQYF. CDR3 DNA: TGTGCCAGCAGCCGCGACAGGCTAGCCAAAAACATTCAGTACTTC.

The rearrangement joins TRBV7-8 to TRBJ2-3, with unresolved D. The CDR3 has 14 residues. From germline, CDR1 is SGHVS and CDR2 FQNEAQ. V lost 4 bases to trimming and J lost 3 bases, with 11 bases between them. CDR3 sequence reads: CASSSRAETDTQYF. CDR3 DNA: TGTGCCAGCAGCTCCCGGGCGGAGACAGATACGCAGTATTTT.

This clone showed up just once. The chain couples TRBV5-1 to TRBJ1-1, with D uncertain. The CDR3 runs to 16 residues. CDR1 is SGHRS and CDR2 is YFSETQ in the germline V gene. V was pared by 1 base and J by 3 bases, with 16 bases between. CDR3 in amino acids: CASSLTPAGGDTEAFF. Here the CDR3 DNA reads TGCGCCAGCAGCTTGACCCCAGCCGGAGGTGACACTGAAGCTTTCTTT.

The rearrangement links TRBV7-2 to TRBJ2-3; 7 nucleotides agree with TRBD2. V trimming: 1 base; J trimming: 6 bases; junction bases outside the gene matches: 10. CDR3 size: 16 residues. CDR1 and CDR2 from the germline V gene are SGHTA and FQGNSA. The CDR3 DNA is TGTGCCAGCAGCTTAGTGAGGGTGGGGGGGAGCGATACGCAGTATTTT. This encodes CASSLVRVGGSDTQYF.

The CDR3 reads CASIPRLQGLETQYF. The CDR3 DNA reads TGTGCCAGCATCCCACGGTTACAGGGTTTAGAGACCCAGTACTTC. The chain employs TRBV7-8 and TRBJ2-5, with D perhaps TRBD1 (6 bases). The germline V gene encodes CDR1 SGHVS and CDR2 FQNEAQ. V shed 7 bases and J shed 4 bases, with 19 bases lying between them. The CDR3 extends over 15 amino acids.

This chain links TRBV6-5 with TRBJ2-7; D perhaps matches TRBD1 (6 bases). V lost 4 bases to trimming and J lost 3 bases, with 10 bases between them. This CDR3 spans 13 amino acids. The germline CDR1 and CDR2 sequences are MNHEY and SVGAGI. CDR3 nucleotides: TGTGCCAGCAGTTTTGACAGGAGCTACGAGCAGTACTTC. Translation: CASSFDRSYEQYF.

The chain uses TRBV7-9 and TRBJ2-5; 7 bases fit TRBD2. Per germline, CDR1 SEHNR and CDR2 FQNEAQ (reference sequence). This CDR3 is 11 amino acids long. After removal of 8 bases from V and 5 bases from J, the junction contained 2 bases not matched to a gene. CDR3 in DNA: TGTGCCAGCTGGGGGGGGGAGACCCAGTACTTC. It translates to CASWGGETQYF.

The V call is TRBV27, the J call TRBJ1-2, with D tentatively TRBD1 (5 bases). The CDR3 runs to 16 residues. Trimming left V 1 base short and J 6 bases short, with 18 bases between. Germline-derived CDR1 and CDR2 are MNHEY and SMNVEV (reference sequence). DNA of the CDR3: TGTGCCAGCAGTTTATTCCCAGGGATAGATTTGGATGGCTACACCTTC. Protein sequence: CASSLFPGIDLDGYTF.

The V gene is TRBV19, the J gene TRBJ2-3, with 8 bases that match TRBD2. CDR1 is LNHDA and CDR2 is SQIVND in the germline V gene (reference sequence). Trimming took 9 bases from V and 4 from J; bases not matched to a gene: 9. The CDR3 loop spans 14 amino acids. CDR3 sequence (DNA): TGTGCCAGCGCTCGGGGGGGTGGTTCAGATACGCAGTATTTT. Protein sequence: CASARGGGSDTQYF. Looking up the rest from reference TRBV19 and TRBJ2-3 gives the full variable domain: DGGITQSPKYLFRKEGQNVTLSCEQNLNHDAMYWYRQDPGQGLRLIYYSQIVNDFQKGDIAEGYSVSREKKESFPLTVTSAQKNPTAFYLCASARGGGSDTQYFGPGTRLTVL.

This clone was detected once. The chain employs TRBV27 and TRBJ1-1; tentative D call: TRBD1 (6 bases). The V gene's germline CDR1 is MNHEY and CDR2 SMNVEV (reference sequence). This CDR3 has 15 amino acids. V was cut by 6 bases and J by 4 bases, with 18 bases left in between. DNA for the CDR3: TGTGCCAGCAGCTATTTCAGTCAGGGGAGCACTGAAGCTTTCTTT. Its translation: CASSYFSQGSTEAFF.

As to this clone: This specimen includes other DNA sequences encoding the same CDR3. The J gene is TRBJ1-1, the V gene TRBV14; D uncertain. This CDR3 has 13 amino acids. The V gene's germline CDR1 is SGHDN and CDR2 FVKESK. Trimming took 0 bases from V and 0 from J, leaving 2 bases between them. This chain's CDR3 is CASSQELNTEAFF. The CDR3 nucleotides read TGTGCCAGCAGCCAAGAGTTGAACACTGAAGCTTTCTTT. Full variable domain (outside the CDR3, taken from reference TRBV14 and TRBJ1-1): EAGVTQFPSHSVIEKGQTVTLRCDPISGHDNLYWYRRVMGKEIKFLLHFVKESKQDESGMPNNRFLAERTGGTYSTLKVQPAELEDSGVYFCASSQELNTEAFFGQGTRLTVV.

CDR3 loop: CASSEATGAYGYTF. The CDR3 region has the DNA TGTGCCAGCAGTGAAGCCACAGGGGCCTATGGCTACACCTTC. The gene calls are TRBV6-1 and TRBJ1-2; TRBD1 agrees at 7 bases. Germline V gene sequence: CDR1 MNHNS, CDR2 SASEGT. V lost 0 bases and J lost 4; bases outside the gene matches: 2. This CDR3 has 14 amino acids.

The chain couples TRBV5-1 to TRBJ2-2; D might be TRBD1 or TRBD2, each matching 5 bases. With 2 bases removed from V and 4 bases from J, the gap between germline ends came to 12 bases. CDR3 size: 15 residues. CDR1 and CDR2 from the germline V gene are SGHRS and YFSETQ. The CDR3 nucleotides are TGCGCCAGCAGCTTCCCCTCCGGGACCACCGGGGAGCTGTTTTTT. Its translation is CASSFPSGTTGELFF.

CDR3 coding DNA: TGTGCCAGCTCACCGGATAGAGGGAGTAGCAATCAGCCCCAGCATTTT. Its protein product is CASSPDRGSSNQPQHF. This sequence joins TRBV18 and TRBJ1-5; D unclear. Trimming took off 3 bases at V and 0 bases at J, with 12 bases between the two ends. Germline loops: CDR1 KGHSH, CDR2 LQKENI. The length of the CDR3 is 16 residues. The full variable domain, completed using reference TRBV18 and TRBJ1-5, is NAGVMQNPRHLVRRRGQEARLRCSPMKGHSHVYWYRQLPEEGLKFMVYLQKENIIDESGMPKERFSAEFPKEGPSILRIQQVVRGDSAAYFCASSPDRGSSNQPQHFGDGTRLSIL.

V and J are TRBV19 and TRBJ2-4, with unresolved D. Germline V gene lookup returns CDR1 LNHDA and CDR2 SQIVND (reference sequence). This CDR3 region has 14 residues. V gave up 5 bases and J gave up 4 bases, with 12 bases separating them. This CDR3 reads CASSQDLPKNIQYF. DNA for the CDR3: TGTGCCAGTAGTCAGGACCTCCCTAAAAACATTCAGTACTTC.

The V and J genes are TRBV10-3 and TRBJ2-2, with D possibly being TRBD2 (6 bases). Trimming cost V 2 bases and J 6 bases, with 13 bases left between them. Germline CDR1 ENHRY, CDR2 SYGVKD. The CDR3 has 15 residues. CDR3 residues: CAISEPRLGPGELFF. As DNA, the CDR3 is TGTGCCATCAGTGAGCCGAGACTAGGCCCCGGGGAGCTGTTTTTT.